Below, 20 T cell receptor beta chains from the same sample are listed, as sequenced in a study of T cell responses to AZD1222 COVID-19 vaccine. Profiled with immunoSEQ multiplex PCR; TCRdb holds only in-frame clones, not every one. Of roughly 140,000 clones listed, approximately 90% were seen once; the top ten hold approximately 2.3%. The material was peripheral blood, obtained on day 0 of AZD1222 vaccination. The origin of the receptors is an adult in good health.

The chain combines TRBV5-6 with TRBJ2-1; 8 bases map to TRBD2. J was trimmed by 4 bases and V by 2 bases; bases with no gene match: 5. The CDR3 consists of 15 residues. Germline CDR1 SGHDT, CDR2 YYEEEE. As DNA, the CDR3 is TGTGCCAGCAGCTTATATAGCGGGATTTACAATGAGCAGTTCTTC. This encodes CASSLYSGIYNEQFF. Complete variable domain (other parts from reference TRBV5-6 and TRBJ2-1): DAGVTQSPTHLIKTRGQQVTLRCSPKSGHDTVSWYQQALGQGPQFIFQYYEEEERQRGNFPDRFSGHQFPNYSSELNVNALLLGDSALYLCASSLYSGIYNEQFFGPGTRLTVL.

The chain has TRBV19 and TRBJ1-2; D might be TRBD1 (5 bases). CDR3 length: 15 residues. Germline V gene lookup returns CDR1 LNHDA and CDR2 SQIVND (reference sequence). With 5 bases removed from V and 2 bases from J, the gap between germline ends came to 15 bases. CDR3 loop: CASSLIRVGNYGYTF. In nucleotides, the CDR3 is TGTGCCAGTAGTCTCATCAGGGTGGGCAACTATGGCTACACCTTC.

The chain uses TRBV3-1 (or the pseudogene TRBV3-2) and TRBJ1-2; D is ambiguous. Looked up from germline, CDR1 is LGHDT and CDR2 is YNNKEL (reference sequence). The CDR3 contains 15 residues. V was trimmed by 0 bases and J by 5 bases, leaving 13 bases between them. The DNA of the CDR3 is TGTGCCAGCAGCCAAGATTTGACCTTTGCATATGGCTACACCTTC. As protein: CASSQDLTFAYGYTF.

The chain employs TRBV4-3 and TRBJ2-3; 9 bases are a match to TRBD2. Trimming cost V 1 base and J 9 bases; bases outside gene matches: 2. The germline gives CDR1 LGHNA, CDR2 YSLEER. The CDR3 is 13 residues long. DNA of the CDR3: TGCGCCAGCAGCCAAGGAGGGACTAGCACGCAGTATTTT. Translation: CASSQGGTSTQYF.

CDR3 sequence reads: CASSGGGTQYF. The CDR3, as DNA: TGTGCCAGCAGCGGCGGGGGGACCCAGTACTTC. The chain employs TRBV2 and TRBJ2-5; 7 positions match TRBD2. The CDR3 totals 11 residues. V was pared by 6 bases and J by 7 bases, with 2 bases of the junction left unmatched. From germline, CDR1 is SNHLY and CDR2 FYNNEI.

The chain carries TRBV11-3 and TRBJ1-1, with D possibly matching TRBD1 (5 bases). The CDR3 runs to 16 residues. The V end lost 5 bases, the J end lost 5 bases, and 21 bases lay between the germline ends. Germline V gives CDR1 SGHNT, CDR2 YENEEA. This chain's CDR3 is CASSTGVGPQQTEAFF. Here the CDR3 DNA reads TGTGCCAGCAGCACAGGAGTGGGCCCCCAGCAGACTGAAGCTTTCTTT.

The V call is TRBV7-8, the J call TRBJ1-1; 8 nucleotides agree with TRBD1. The CDR3 spans 15 residues. J gave up 1 base and V 7 bases, and 8 bases lay outside the gene matches. Germline V gives CDR1 SGHVS, CDR2 FQNEAQ. DNA for the CDR3: TGTGCCAGCACTCGTCCAGGGGGCCCGAACACTGAAGCTTTCTTT. Amino acid sequence: CASTRPGGPNTEAFF.

The gene calls are TRBV5-4 and TRBJ1-4; D uncertain. The CDR3 covers 15 residues. Germline V CDR1 and CDR2: SGHNT, YYREEE (reference sequence). V lost 5 bases to trimming and J lost 5 bases, with 16 bases between them. The CDR3 DNA sequence: TGTGCCAGCAGTCCCCGGCCCGGAGGGAATGAAAAACTGTTTTTT. Protein: CASSPRPGGNEKLFF.

This chain joins TRBV18 and TRBJ1-2; 7 bases agree with TRBD1. V was pared by 5 bases and J by 6 bases, with 12 bases of the junction left unmatched. The germline CDR1 and CDR2 sequences are KGHSH and LQKENI. This CDR3 has 15 residues. In nucleotides, the CDR3 is TGTGCCAGCTCATCGAAGCGACAGGGATCGGATGGCTACACCTTC. Translated, it gives CASSSKRQGSDGYTF. Combining the CDR3 with reference TRBV18 and TRBJ1-2 gives the whole variable domain NAGVMQNPRHLVRRRGQEARLRCSPMKGHSHVYWYRQLPEEGLKFMVYLQKENIIDESGMPKERFSAEFPKEGPSILRIQQVVRGDSAAYFCASSSKRQGSDGYTFGSGTRLTVV.

The V and J genes are TRBV7-9 and TRBJ1-6, with D uncertain. The CDR3 covers 13 residues. Germline V CDR1 and CDR2: SEHNR, FQNEAQ (reference sequence). V lost 4 bases to trimming and J lost 7 bases, with 8 bases between them. DNA of the CDR3: TGTGCCAGCAGCTCACAGCCGAATTCACCCCTCCACTTT. It codes for CASSSQPNSPLHF.

Of note for this clone: Other DNA sequences from this sample encode an identical CDR3 as well. V usage is TRBV7-2 and J usage is TRBJ1-3, with D uncertain. V was trimmed by 0 bases and J by 0 bases, leaving 9 bases between them. Germline lookup yields CDR1 SGHTA and CDR2 FQGNSA. The CDR3 loop spans 16 amino acids. CDR3 region: CASSLASRGSGNTIYF. The CDR3 DNA reads TGTGCCAGCAGCTTAGCTTCCCGCGGCTCTGGAAACACCATATATTTT.

The rearrangement joins TRBV5-1 to TRBJ1-1; D may be TRBD1 (5 bases). The V gene's germline CDR1 is SGHRS and CDR2 YFSETQ. This CDR3 comprises 13 residues. V shed 1 base and J shed 4 bases, with 8 bases lying between them. The CDR3 bases are TGCGCCAGCAGCTTGACAGGCTTCACTGAAGCTTTCTTT. Translating gives CASSLTGFTEAFF.

This rearrangement joins TRBV4-2 to TRBJ2-1; 9 nucleotides align to TRBD2. Per germline, CDR1 LGHNA and CDR2 YNFKEQ. Germline trimming cut 1 base from V and 8 bases from J; bases unmatched to any gene: 9. CDR3 length: 16 amino acids. In DNA, the CDR3 is TGTGCCAGCAGCCAAGGTACGGGACTAGCCGTCGATGAGCAGTTCTTC. As protein: CASSQGTGLAVDEQFF.

This clone was observed once. CDR3 sequence: CASSLNSGRAYEQYF. As DNA, the CDR3 is TGTGCCAGCAGCTTAAATAGCGGGAGGGCCTACGAGCAGTACTTC. The chain has TRBV7-3 and TRBJ2-7, with 11 positions matching TRBD2. Losses at the gene ends were 1 base for V and 2 bases for J; bases not matched to a gene: 1. From germline, CDR1 is SGHTA and CDR2 FQGTGA. The CDR3 spans 15 residues.

About this clone: At one end the junction does not follow the germline gene, possibly because of a read error. The gene calls are TRBV7-7 and TRBJ1-6; 7 positions match TRBD1. Per germline, CDR1 SSHAT and CDR2 FNYEAQ (reference sequence). CDR3 length: 20 amino acids. CDR3 region: CASSFCWFWTGSRSSSPLHF. As DNA, the CDR3 is TGTGCTAGCAGCTTCTGTTGGTTTTGGACAGGATCCAGGTCTAGTTCACCCCTCCACTTT.

This rearrangement joins TRBV28 to TRBJ1-5, with 8 bases that match TRBD1. Germline CDR1 and CDR2: MDHEN and SYDVKM. There are 12 residues in the CDR3. Losses at the gene ends were 6 bases for V and 10 bases for J; bases not matched to a gene: 5. The CDR3 loop is CASRTTGAPQHF. The CDR3 nucleotides read TGTGCCAGCAGGACGACAGGGGCTCCCCAGCATTTT.

J is TRBJ1-5 and V is TRBV6-1; TRBD1 matches at 9 bases. The germline CDR1 and CDR2 sequences are MNHNS and SASEGT. The CDR3 has 16 residues. J was trimmed by 6 bases and V by 4 bases; bases with no gene match: 10. This CDR3 reads CASSVAGTGRGQPQHF. The CDR3 DNA reads TGTGCCAGCAGTGTTGCCGGGACAGGGAGGGGTCAGCCCCAGCATTTT.

The chain uses TRBV5-1 and TRBJ2-2, with 8 bases matching TRBD2. After removal of 0 bases from V and 1 base from J, the junction contained 2 bases not matched to a gene. The CDR3 length is 16 residues. The germline gives CDR1 SGHRS, CDR2 YFSETQ. The chain's CDR3 is CASSLGLAMNTGELFF. As DNA, the CDR3 is TGCGCCAGCAGCTTGGGACTAGCGATGAACACCGGGGAGCTGTTTTTT.

This rearrangement joins TRBV7-9 to TRBJ2-1, with D unresolved. Looked up from germline, CDR1 is SEHNR and CDR2 is FQNEAQ (reference sequence). The germline V and J ends were trimmed by 0 bases and 12 bases, with 12 bases remaining between them. The length of the CDR3 is 13 residues. DNA for the CDR3: TGTGCCAGCAGCTTAGCAGTAATGTATGGGCAGTTCTTC. Encoded protein: CASSLAVMYGQFF.

The rearrangement joins TRBV24-1 to TRBJ2-1; 14 positions agree with TRBD2. Germline loops: CDR1 KGHDR, CDR2 SFDVKD. Trimming at V came to 8 bases and at J to 3 bases, leaving 8 bases not matched to a gene. The CDR3 loop spans 17 amino acids. CDR3 bases: TGTGCCACCACGGCGACTAGCGGGAGGGCCGTCTACAATGAGCAGTTCTTC. Protein product: CATTATSGRAVYNEQFF.